Listed here are 5 T cell receptor beta chains from one sample, sequenced in a study of CD8 T cells in ankylosing spondylitis. Overall study findings and caveats: Characteristic of ankylosing spondylitis blood, it appeared, was a TCR beta motif comprising roughly eight highly homologous variants.

TCRdb re-called the 5' RACE reads with MiXCR, one entry per CDR3 protein. The sample carries some 450,000 distinct CDR3 sequences, approximately 17% recorded once. These TCRs' antigens remain unknown. Sequencing used blood, either unsorted or a sorted T cell fraction (not recorded which). Receptor source: a male donor with ankylosing spondylitis.

This clonotype was detected only a few times. The CDR3 here is CASSYRVAGELFF. The CDR3 DNA follows: TGTGCCAGCAGTTACCGAGTAGCCGGGGAGCTGTTTTTT. The rearrangement links TRBV6-2 or TRBV6-3 to TRBJ2-2; D remains ambiguous. CDR1 and CDR2 from the germline V gene are MNHEY and SVGEGT. This CDR3 has 13 residues. V gave up 2 bases and J gave up 6 bases, with 7 bases separating them.

In this sample, this clonotype turned up a few times. This chain joins TRBV6-2 or TRBV6-3 and TRBJ2-7; D not resolved. The CDR3 has 14 residues. Germline CDR1 MNHEY, CDR2 SVGEGT. Trimming left V 8 bases short and J 5 bases short, with 19 bases between. The CDR3: CASYSLGSSDEQYF. The CDR3 region has the DNA TGTGCCAGCTATTCGTTGGGGTCCTCAGACGAGCAGTACTTC.

The chain couples TRBV11-2 to TRBJ1-1; 8 bases match TRBD1. V gave up 6 bases and J gave up 6 bases; unmatched junction bases: 9. Germline CDR1 and CDR2: SGHAT and FQNNGV. CDR3 length: 14 residues. In DNA form, the CDR3 reads TGTGCCAGCAGTCCCAGGGGGCGGGCCGCTGAAGCTTTCTTT. It specifies CASSPRGRAAEAFF.

The chain employs TRBV18 and TRBJ2-7; weak D call: TRBD2 (6 bases). Trimming took 6 bases from V and 3 from J, leaving 12 bases between them. CDR1 and CDR2 (germline): KGHSH, LQKENI. There are 13 residues in the CDR3. CDR3 coding DNA: TGTGCCAGCTCCACGACGGAGGGCTACGAGCAGTACTTC. Protein sequence: CASSTTEGYEQYF.

This sequence joins TRBV5-1 and TRBJ1-2; D remains ambiguous. This CDR3 has 15 residues. Trimming left V 0 bases short and J 6 bases short, with 15 bases between. Germline assignment: CDR1 SGHRS and CDR2 YFSETQ. CDR3 bases: TGCGCCAGCAGCTTGGGAATCTCATTAGGGAATGGCTACACCTTC. Translated: CASSLGISLGNGYTF.